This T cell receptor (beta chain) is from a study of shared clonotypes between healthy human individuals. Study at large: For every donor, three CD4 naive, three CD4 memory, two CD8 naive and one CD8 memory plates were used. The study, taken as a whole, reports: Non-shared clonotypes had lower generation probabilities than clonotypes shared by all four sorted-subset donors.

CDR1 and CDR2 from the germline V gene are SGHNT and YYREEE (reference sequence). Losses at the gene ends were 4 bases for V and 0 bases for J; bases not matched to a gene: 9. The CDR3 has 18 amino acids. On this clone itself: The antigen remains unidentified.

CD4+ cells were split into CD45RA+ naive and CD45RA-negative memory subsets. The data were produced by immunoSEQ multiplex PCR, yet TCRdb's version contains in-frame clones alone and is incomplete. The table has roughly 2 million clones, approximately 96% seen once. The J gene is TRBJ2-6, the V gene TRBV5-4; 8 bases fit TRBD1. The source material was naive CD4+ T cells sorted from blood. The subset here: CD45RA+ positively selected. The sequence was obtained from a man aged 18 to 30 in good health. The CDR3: CASSPRGDRSSGANVLTF. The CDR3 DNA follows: TGTGCCAGCAGCCCCAGGGGGGACAGGAGCTCTGGGGCCAACGTCCTGACTTTC.